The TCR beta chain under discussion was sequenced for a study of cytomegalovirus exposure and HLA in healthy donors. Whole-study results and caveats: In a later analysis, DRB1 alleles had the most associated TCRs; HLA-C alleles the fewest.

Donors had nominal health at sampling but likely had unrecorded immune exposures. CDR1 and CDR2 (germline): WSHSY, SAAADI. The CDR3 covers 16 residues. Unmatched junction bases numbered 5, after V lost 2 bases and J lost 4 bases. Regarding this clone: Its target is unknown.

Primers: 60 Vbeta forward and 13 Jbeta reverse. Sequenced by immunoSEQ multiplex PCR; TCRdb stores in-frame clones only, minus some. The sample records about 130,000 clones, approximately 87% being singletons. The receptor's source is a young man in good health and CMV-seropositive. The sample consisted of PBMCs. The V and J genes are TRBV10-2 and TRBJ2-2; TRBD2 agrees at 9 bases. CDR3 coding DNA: TGCGCCAGCAGTGAGCCTAGCGGGGTTGGCACCGGGGAGCTGTTTTTT. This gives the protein CASSEPSGVGTGELFF.